What follows is one T cell receptor beta chain and its context. The antigen is undetermined. This CDR3 region has 17 residues. From germline, CDR1 is MNHNS and CDR2 SASEGT. V shed 0 bases and J 10 bases; nucleotides not matched to a gene: 6. These data come from a study of graft-versus-host responses after intestinal transplantation. Study background: Isolated intestinal, liver-intestinal, or multivisceral transplants were what recipients had. Once they had received anti-thymocyte globulin induction, all recipients took tacrolimus and steroids for 2 to 4 years. Study-wide results and limits: GvH clones were identified in recipient marrow, with some first appearing in ileum or blood. Early post-transplant HvG declines tracked with peak circulating GvH clone levels.

Sequenced by immunoSEQ multiplex PCR; TCRdb stores in-frame clones only, minus some. This sample has approximately 86,000 clones; roughly 91% occur once, and the top ten carry more than 0.075%. This sample comprised unstimulated CD4+ T cells sorted from spleen or lymph node cells, obtained before intestinal transplant. The sequence was collected from a human donor who received an intestinal transplant. This chain uses TRBV6-1 with TRBJ2-1; 16 nucleotides line up with TRBD2. As DNA, the CDR3 is TGTGCCAGCAGTGAAGCGGGACTAGCGGGGGGGCCGGGGGAGCAGTTCTTC. This sequence encodes CASSEAGLAGGPGEQFF.